The TCR beta chain under discussion was sequenced for a study of blood T cell repertoires in COVID-19. On the study more broadly: Nucleic acid was either cDNA or gDNA, and it came from T cells, B-cell-depleted T cells, or PBMCs.

Original data processing: Using reference gene primer amplification, nucleated cell counts were estimated. The repertoire was sequenced with immunoSEQ multiplex PCR; TCRdb's copy has only in-frame clones and lacks some. V and J calls and clone size follow that table, whereas D and trimming were derived from the DNA. The sample records around 200,000 clones, about 88% being singletons. CDR1 MNHEY and CDR2 SVGEGT come from the germline V gene. Trimming left V 2 bases short and J 0 bases short, with 10 bases between. This CDR3 spans 16 amino acids. The chain has TRBV6-2 or TRBV6-3 and TRBJ2-2; possibly TRBD1 for D (5 bases). The clonotype was recovered from a woman of 80 years or more with acute or convalescent COVID-19. Material: peripheral blood. The CDR3 nucleotides read TGTGCCAGCAGTTACAGGGGAAAAACGAACACCGGGGAGCTGTTTTTT. Protein sequence: CASSYRGKTNTGELFF.